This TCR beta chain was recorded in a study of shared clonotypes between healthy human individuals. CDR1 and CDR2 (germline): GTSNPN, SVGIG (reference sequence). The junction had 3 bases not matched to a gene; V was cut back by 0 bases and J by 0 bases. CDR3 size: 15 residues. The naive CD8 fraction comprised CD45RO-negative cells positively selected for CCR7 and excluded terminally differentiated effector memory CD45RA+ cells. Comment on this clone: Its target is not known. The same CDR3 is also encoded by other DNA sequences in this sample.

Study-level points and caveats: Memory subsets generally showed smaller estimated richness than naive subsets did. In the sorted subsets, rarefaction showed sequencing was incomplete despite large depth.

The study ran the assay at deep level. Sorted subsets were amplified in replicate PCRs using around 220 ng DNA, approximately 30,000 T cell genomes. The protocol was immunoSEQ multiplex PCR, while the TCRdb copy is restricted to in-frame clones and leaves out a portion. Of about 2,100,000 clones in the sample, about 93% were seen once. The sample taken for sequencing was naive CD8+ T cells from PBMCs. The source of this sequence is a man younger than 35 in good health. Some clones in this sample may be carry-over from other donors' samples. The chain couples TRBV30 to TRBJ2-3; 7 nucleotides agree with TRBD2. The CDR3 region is CAWSVLAFSTDTQYF. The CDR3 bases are TGTGCCTGGAGTGTACTAGCGTTTAGCACAGATACGCAGTATTTT. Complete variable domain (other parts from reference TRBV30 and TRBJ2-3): SQTIHQWPATLVQPVGSPLSLECTVEGTSNPNLYWYRQAAGRGLQLLFYSVGIGQISSEVPQNLSASRPQDRQFILSSKKLLLSDSGFYLCAWSVLAFSTDTQYFGPGTRLTVL.